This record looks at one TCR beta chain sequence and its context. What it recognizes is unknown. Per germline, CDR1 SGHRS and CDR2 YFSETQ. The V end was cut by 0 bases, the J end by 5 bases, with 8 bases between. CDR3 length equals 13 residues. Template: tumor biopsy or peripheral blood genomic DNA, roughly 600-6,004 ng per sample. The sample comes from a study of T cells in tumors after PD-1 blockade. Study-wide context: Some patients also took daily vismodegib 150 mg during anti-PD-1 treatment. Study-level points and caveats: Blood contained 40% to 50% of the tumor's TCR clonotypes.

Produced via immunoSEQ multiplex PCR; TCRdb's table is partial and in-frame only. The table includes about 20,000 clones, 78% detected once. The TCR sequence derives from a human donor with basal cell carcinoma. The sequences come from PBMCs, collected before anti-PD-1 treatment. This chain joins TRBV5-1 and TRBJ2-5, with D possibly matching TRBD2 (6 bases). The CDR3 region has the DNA TGCGCCAGCAGCTTGGCACTAGCTGAGACCCAGTACTTC. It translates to CASSLALAETQYF.